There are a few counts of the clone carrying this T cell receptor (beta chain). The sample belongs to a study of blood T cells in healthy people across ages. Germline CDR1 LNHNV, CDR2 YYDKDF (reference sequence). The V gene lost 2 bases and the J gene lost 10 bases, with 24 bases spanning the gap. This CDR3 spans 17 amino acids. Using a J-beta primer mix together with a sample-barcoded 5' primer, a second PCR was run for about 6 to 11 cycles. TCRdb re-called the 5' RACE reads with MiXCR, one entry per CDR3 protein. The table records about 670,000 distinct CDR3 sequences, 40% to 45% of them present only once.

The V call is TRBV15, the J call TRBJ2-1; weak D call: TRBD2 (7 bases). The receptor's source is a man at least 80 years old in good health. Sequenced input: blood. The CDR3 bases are TGTGCCACCAGCAGATCGTTAGGGGGGACTACCCTCCCGGAGCAGTTCTTC. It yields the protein CATSRSLGGTTLPEQFF.